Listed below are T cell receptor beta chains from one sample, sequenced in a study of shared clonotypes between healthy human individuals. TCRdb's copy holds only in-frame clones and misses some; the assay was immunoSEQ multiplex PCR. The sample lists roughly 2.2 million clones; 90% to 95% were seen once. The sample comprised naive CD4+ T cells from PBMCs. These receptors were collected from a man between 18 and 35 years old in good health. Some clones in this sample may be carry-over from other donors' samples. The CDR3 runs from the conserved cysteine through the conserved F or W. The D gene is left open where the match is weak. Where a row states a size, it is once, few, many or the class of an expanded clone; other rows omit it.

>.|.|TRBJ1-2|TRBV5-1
CASSLEGYGYTF
TGCGCCAGCAGCTTGGAGGGCTATGGCTACACCTTC
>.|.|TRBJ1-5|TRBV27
CASSSRTYQPQHF
TGTGCCAGCAGTTCACGAACTTATCAGCCCCAGCATTTT
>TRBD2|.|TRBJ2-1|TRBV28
CASSGRALQFF
TGTGCCAGCAGCGGGAGGGCTCTTCAGTTCTTC
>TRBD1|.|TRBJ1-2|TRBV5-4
CASSSYTGGDYGYTF
TGTGCCAGCAGCTCATATACAGGGGGCGACTATGGCTACACCTTC
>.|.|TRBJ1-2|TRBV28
CAVHRPNGYTF
TGTGCCGTCCATCGGCCGAATGGCTACACCTTC
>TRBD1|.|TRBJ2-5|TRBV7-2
CASIPPGQLLPQYF
TGTGCCAGCATTCCACCGGGACAGCTTCTACCCCAGTACTTC
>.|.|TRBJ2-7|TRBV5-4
CASSPDRGGHYEQYF
TGTGCCAGCAGCCCCGACCGCGGGGGCCACTACGAGCAGTACTTC
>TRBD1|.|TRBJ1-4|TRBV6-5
CASSEGGVGEKLFF
TGTGCCAGCAGTGAAGGGGGCGTGGGGGAAAAACTGTTTTTT
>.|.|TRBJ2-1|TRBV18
CASSPTDRTSSSYNEQFF
TGTGCCAGCTCACCCACTGACAGGACCTCTAGCTCCTACAATGAGCAGTTCTTC
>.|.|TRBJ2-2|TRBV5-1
CASSSGGEGGELFF
TGCGCCAGCAGCTCCGGTGGAGAAGGCGGGGAGCTGTTTTTT
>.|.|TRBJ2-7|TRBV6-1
CASITGQGLEQYF
TGTGCCAGCATCACCGGCCAGGGGCTAGAGCAGTACTTC
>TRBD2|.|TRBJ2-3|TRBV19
CGSSGRAGDTQYF
TGTGGGTCGAGCGGGAGGGCCGGAGATACGCAGTATTTT
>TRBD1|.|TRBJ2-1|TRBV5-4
CASSFGTAILYRQGNNEQFF
TGTGCCAGCAGCTTTGGGACAGCGATTTTATACCGGCAGGGAAACAATGAGCAGTTCTTC
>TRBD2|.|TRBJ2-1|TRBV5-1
CASSLLAGAYNEQFF
TGCGCCAGCAGCCTCCTAGCGGGAGCCTACAATGAGCAGTTCTTC
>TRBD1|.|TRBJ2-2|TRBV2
CASRGTGAAGELFF
TGTGCCAGCAGAGGGACAGGGGCTGCCGGGGAGCTGTTTTTT
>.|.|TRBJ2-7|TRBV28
CASSITGSLRGEQYF
TGTGCCAGCAGTATAACCGGATCCCTCCGTGGAGAGCAGTACTTC
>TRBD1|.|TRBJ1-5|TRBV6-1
CASSSGTGGQPQHF
TGTGCCAGCAGTAGCGGGACAGGGGGCCAGCCCCAGCATTTT
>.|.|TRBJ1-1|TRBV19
CASIQNTEAFF
TGTGCCAGTATCCAGAACACTGAAGCTTTCTTT
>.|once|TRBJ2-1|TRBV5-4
CASSLTGRKPNPFF
TGTGCCAGCAGCTTGACAGGACGCAAACCCAATCCGTTCTTC
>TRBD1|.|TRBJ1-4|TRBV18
CASSLQGVGEKLFF
TGTGCCAGCTCGCTTCAGGGGGTTGGTGAAAAACTGTTTTTT
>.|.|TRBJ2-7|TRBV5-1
CASSRGTARSYEQYF
TGCGCCAGCAGCCGGGGGACAGCTAGGTCCTACGAGCAGTACTTC
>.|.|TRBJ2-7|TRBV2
CAAGRTVYEQYF
TGTGCCGCCGGCCGGACAGTTTACGAGCAGTACTTC
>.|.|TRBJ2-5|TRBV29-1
CSVPRAGQETQYF
TGCAGCGTTCCGCGGGCGGGCCAAGAGACCCAGTACTTC
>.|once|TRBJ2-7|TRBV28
CASRGGGRDEQYF
TGTGCCAGTAGAGGGGGAGGGCGCGACGAGCAGTACTTC
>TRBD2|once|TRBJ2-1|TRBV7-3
CASSLSPSGRFEQFF
TGTGCCAGCAGCTTATCCCCTAGCGGGAGGTTTGAGCAGTTCTTC
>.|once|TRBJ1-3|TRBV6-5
CASRPHRGPNTIYF
TGTGCCAGCAGACCCCACAGAGGACCGAACACCATATATTTT
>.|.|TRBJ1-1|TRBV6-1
CASSAKPGNTEAFF
TGTGCCAGCAGCGCTAAGCCCGGGAACACTGAAGCTTTCTTT
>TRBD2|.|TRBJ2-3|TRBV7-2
CASSLRTSGTDTQYF
TGTGCCAGCAGCTTACGGACTAGCGGCACAGATACGCAGTATTTT
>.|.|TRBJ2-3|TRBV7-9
CASASDTQYF
TGTGCCAGCGCATCAGATACGCAGTATTTT
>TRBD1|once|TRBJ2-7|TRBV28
CASSGQGPGREQYF
TGTGCCAGCAGCGGACAGGGACCGGGAAGGGAGCAGTACTTC
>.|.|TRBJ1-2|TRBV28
CASSLYPGEGYTF
TGTGCCAGCAGTTTATATCCAGGGGAGGGCTACACCTTC
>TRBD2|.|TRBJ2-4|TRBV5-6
CASSSRTSGIAKNIQYF
TGTGCCAGCAGCTCGAGGACTAGCGGAATAGCCAAAAACATTCAGTACTTC
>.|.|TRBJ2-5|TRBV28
CASCPRTAPQYF
TGTGCCAGCTGTCCCCGGACGGCCCCCCAGTACTTC
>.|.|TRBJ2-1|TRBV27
CASSSSPRRNEQFF
TGTGCCAGCAGTTCAAGCCCTAGGCGGAATGAGCAGTTCTTC
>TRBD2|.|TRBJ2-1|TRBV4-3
CASSQEVSGTYNEQFF
TGCGCCAGCAGCCAAGAGGTGAGCGGGACCTACAATGAGCAGTTCTTC
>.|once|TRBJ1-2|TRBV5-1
CASSLDQYGKNYGYTF
TGCGCCAGCAGCTTGGACCAATACGGCAAAAACTATGGCTACACCTTC
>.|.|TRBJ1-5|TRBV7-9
CASSPYSNQPQHF
TGTGCCAGCAGCCCGTACAGCAATCAGCCCCAGCATTTT
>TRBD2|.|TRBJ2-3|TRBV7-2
CASSLGLYTDTQYF
TGTGCCAGCAGCTTGGGACTATACACAGATACGCAGTATTTT
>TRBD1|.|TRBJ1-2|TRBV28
CASRDRSYGYTF
TGTGCCAGCAGGGACAGGAGCTATGGCTACACCTTC
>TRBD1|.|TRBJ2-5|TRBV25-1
CASSEFRGQKGETQYF
TGTGCCAGCAGTGAATTCAGGGGACAGAAAGGAGAGACCCAGTACTTC